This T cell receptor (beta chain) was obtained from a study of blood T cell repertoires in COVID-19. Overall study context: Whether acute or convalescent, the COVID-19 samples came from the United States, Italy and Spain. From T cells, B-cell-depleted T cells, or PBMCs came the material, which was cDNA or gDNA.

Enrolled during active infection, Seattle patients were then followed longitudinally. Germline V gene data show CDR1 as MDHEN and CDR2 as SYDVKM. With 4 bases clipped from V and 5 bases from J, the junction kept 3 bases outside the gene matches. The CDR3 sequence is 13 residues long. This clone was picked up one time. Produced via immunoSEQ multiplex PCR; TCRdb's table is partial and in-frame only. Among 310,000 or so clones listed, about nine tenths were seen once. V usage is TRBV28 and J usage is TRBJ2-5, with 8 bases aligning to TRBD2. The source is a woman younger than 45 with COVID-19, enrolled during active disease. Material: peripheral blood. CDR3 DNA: TGTGCCAGCAGTTCGGGACTAGGGGAGACCCAGTACTTC. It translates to CASSSGLGETQYF.